This record concerns one T cell receptor beta chain sequence. Its antigen is undetermined. Assay used: immunoSEQ multiplex PCR; TCRdb lists only in-frame clones, some missing. The repertoire includes 50,000 or so clones, around four fifths of them detected once, and around 11% sits in the top ten. The sample is drawn from a study of OX40 agonist ivuxolimab in advanced cancers. Study details: At 65% to 90% male, the cohort had a mean age of around 56 years, ranging from about 23 to 79.

Sampled blood was obtained at baseline, cycle 4 day 1, and cycle 7 day 1. The germline V and J ends were trimmed by 2 bases and 4 bases, with 6 bases remaining between them. The CDR3 consists of 12 residues. CDR1 is MNHNY, CDR2 SVGAGI, per germline (reference sequence). Notes on the study in general: Certain nonresponders additionally had low normalized T-cell clonal expansion.

The sequenced sample was CD4+ or CD8+ T cells sorted from blood, obtained in a trial of the OX40 agonist ivuxolimab. This clonotype originated in an adult with an advanced solid tumor such as melanoma, head and neck, liver or kidney cancer. J is TRBJ2-7 and V is TRBV6-6, with D uncertain. CDR3 protein: CASSYGRYEQYF. CDR3 in DNA: TGTGCCAGCAGTTACGGGCGTTACGAGCAGTACTTC.